One sample yielded the 28 T cell receptor beta chains listed below, sequenced in a study of T cell changes during pregnancy in multiple sclerosis. Only in-frame clones appear in the TCRdb table, and some are missing; sequencing was by immunoSEQ multiplex PCR. The repertoire holds around 100,000 clones, with 90% as singletons. The sequencing here drew on peripheral blood, taken in the second trimester of pregnancy. These receptors came from a female donor in good health, enrolled as a control in a pregnancy study.

The V call is TRBV28, the J call TRBJ1-1; D is possibly TRBD1 (5 bases). The CDR3 loop spans 13 amino acids. V was clipped by 4 bases and J by 5 bases, with 11 bases between them. The germline V gene has CDR1 MDHEN and CDR2 SYDVKM. The CDR3, as DNA: TGTGCCAGCAGTTCAGGGTCGTGGACTGAAGCTTTCTTT. This encodes CASSSGSWTEAFF. Full variable domain (missing parts from reference TRBV28 and TRBJ1-1): DVKVTQSSRYLVKRTGEKVFLECVQDMDHENMFWYRQDPGLGLRLIYFSYDVKMKEKGDIPEGYSVSREKKERFSLILESASTNQTSMYLCASSSGSWTEAFFGQGTRLTVV.

V is TRBV18 and J is TRBJ2-1, with D tentatively TRBD2 (5 bases). The germline V gene has CDR1 KGHSH and CDR2 LQKENI. The CDR3 runs to 15 residues. The V gene lost 1 base and the J gene lost 9 bases, with 16 bases spanning the gap. CDR3 DNA: TGTGCCAGCTCACCACTTCGAGGGTCCATTGGTGAGCAGTTCTTC. This codes for CASSPLRGSIGEQFF.

The CDR3, as DNA: TGTGCCAGCAGCTCAGAACTAGCGGGAGGGTGGATAGGAAATGAGCAGTTCTTC. It yields the protein CASSSELAGGWIGNEQFF. The chain links TRBV11-2 to TRBJ2-1; 13 bases are shared with TRBD2. The CDR3 sequence is 18 residues long. The J segment lost 7 bases and the V segment lost 4 bases, leaving 13 bases of the junction unmatched. Germline CDR1 reads SGHAT; CDR2 reads FQNNGV.

V usage is TRBV11-3 and J usage is TRBJ2-7; a weak D match, TRBD2 (6 bases). V was shortened by 5 bases and J by 7 bases, with 18 bases between the two germline ends. The germline gives CDR1 SGHNT, CDR2 YENEEA. There are 14 residues in the CDR3. CDR3 nucleotide sequence: TGTGCCAGCAGCGCGAGAACGGGACTTGGAGAGCAGTACTTC. This translates into CASSARTGLGEQYF.

The rearrangement links TRBV6-6 to TRBJ1-5; D possibly corresponds to TRBD1 (6 bases). V dropped 2 bases and J dropped 1 base, with 12 bases sitting between them. CDR1 and CDR2 (germline): MNHNY, SVGAGI (reference sequence). The CDR3 runs to 16 residues. In DNA form, the CDR3 reads TGTGCCAGCAGTTACAGGAGTGGGGGCAGCAATCAGCCCCAGCATTTT. Amino acids: CASSYRSGGSNQPQHF.

The chain joins TRBV19 to TRBJ1-5, with D possibly matching TRBD1 (5 bases). The CDR3 runs 16 residues. Trimming left V 4 bases short and J 2 bases short, with 15 bases between. Germline V gene sequence: CDR1 LNHDA, CDR2 SQIVND (reference sequence). In DNA form, the CDR3 reads TGTGCCAGTAGTACCCCGCGGAGGGGTGGCAATCAGCCCCAGCATTTT. Encoded protein: CASSTPRRGGNQPQHF.

With respect to this clone: One end of the junction is discordant with germline, which a read error may explain. The chain links TRBV7-7 to TRBJ1-2, with D hard to call. CDR1 SSHAT and CDR2 FNYEAQ come from the germline V gene (reference sequence). CDR3 length: 16 amino acids. The CDR3 region is CASSPISEGANYGYTF. CDR3 coding DNA: TGTGCTAGCAGCCCTATATCGGAGGGAGCTAACTATGGCTACACCTTC.

V usage is TRBV4-3 and J usage is TRBJ2-7; TRBD2 matches 9 bases. This CDR3 comprises 15 residues. V dropped 1 base and J dropped 5; count of bases not matched to a gene: 6. Germline CDR1 reads LGHNA; CDR2 reads YSLEER. This CDR3 reads CASSQAGTSYHEQYF. CDR3 coding DNA: TGCGCCAGCAGCCAAGCCGGGACTAGCTACCACGAGCAGTACTTC.

The chain combines TRBV6-5 with TRBJ1-5; no firm D call. Trimming took 2 bases from V and 6 from J, leaving 14 bases between them. CDR3 length equals 15 residues. CDR1 MNHEY and CDR2 SVGAGI come from the germline V gene. The CDR3 nucleotides read TGTGCCAGCAGTTACCGGCAGGTTGAGGGTCAGCCCCAGCATTTT. Translated: CASSYRQVEGQPQHF.

The rearrangement uses TRBV29-1 and TRBJ1-3; 7 nucleotides align to TRBD1. The CDR3 runs 14 residues. Looked up from germline, CDR1 is SQVTM and CDR2 is ANQGSEA. V shed 4 bases and J 4 bases; nucleotides not matched to a gene: 7. As DNA, the CDR3 is TGCAGCGTTGTCGTGACAGGGCGAGGAAACACCATATATTTT. Protein product: CSVVVTGRGNTIYF. Using reference TRBV29-1 and TRBJ1-3 for the parts outside the CDR3, the full variable domain is SAVISQKPSRDICQRGTSLTIQCQVDSQVTMMFWYRQQPGQSLTLIATANQGSEATYESGFVIDKFPISRPNLTFSTLTVSNMSPEDSSIYLCSVVVTGRGNTIYFGEGSWLTVV.

The V and J genes are TRBV5-6 and TRBJ2-3; tentatively, D is TRBD2 (5 bases). Germline CDR1 and CDR2: SGHDT and YYEEEE. V shed 4 bases and J shed 1 base, with 13 bases lying between them. The CDR3 is 15 residues long. In nucleotides, the CDR3 is TGTGCCAGCAGCCTATCACTAGTGCGCACAGATACGCAGTATTTT. Its protein product is CASSLSLVRTDTQYF.

The V call is TRBV2, the J call TRBJ1-2, with D maybe TRBD1 (6 bases). Trimming took 0 bases from V and 4 from J, leaving 9 bases between them. CDR1 and CDR2 from the germline V gene are SNHLY and FYNNEI. This CDR3 contains 14 residues. The chain's CDR3 is CASSEARGLYGYTF. The CDR3 coding sequence is TGTGCCAGCAGTGAAGCGCGGGGGCTCTATGGCTACACCTTC.

The rearrangement joins TRBV6-7 to TRBJ1-2; TRBD1 matches at 10 bases. TRBV6-7 is an open reading frame, and its role is uncertain. The CDR3 covers 15 residues. V trimming: 7 bases; J trimming: 8 bases; junction bases outside the gene matches: 13. This chain's CDR3 is CASIAPDRGPGGYTF. CDR3 nucleotides: TGTGCCAGCATAGCGCCCGACAGGGGGCCGGGCGGCTACACCTTC.

This clone was found once. The chain recombines TRBV10-1 with TRBJ2-1; 10 bases are a match to TRBD2. Germline CDR1 is WNHNN and CDR2 is SYGVQD (reference sequence). Trimming took 0 bases from V and 1 from J; bases not matched to a gene: 12. The CDR3 has 20 residues. The DNA of the CDR3 is TGCGCCAGCAGTGAGTCGGTGGGGCTAGCGGGAGTTGGATCCTACAATGAGCAGTTCTTC. It codes for CASSESVGLAGVGSYNEQFF.

The chain joins TRBV28 to TRBJ2-6; a possible D gene is TRBD1 (5 bases). Between the trimmed V and J ends, which lost 7 bases and 0 bases, there was a span of 10 bases. Germline CDR1 reads MDHEN; CDR2 reads SYDVKM. CDR3 length: 15 residues. The CDR3 here is CASTNRISGANVLTF. The CDR3 nucleotides read TGTGCCAGCACTAACAGGATCTCTGGGGCCAACGTCCTGACTTTC. The full variable domain, rest sourced from reference TRBV28 and TRBJ2-6, is DVKVTQSSRYLVKRTGEKVFLECVQDMDHENMFWYRQDPGLGLRLIYFSYDVKMKEKGDIPEGYSVSREKKERFSLILESASTNQTSMYLCASTNRISGANVLTFGAGSRLTVL.

The rearrangement joins TRBV14 to TRBJ1-2; the match to TRBD1 covers 9 bases. Trimming at V came to 4 bases and at J to 3 bases, leaving 9 bases not matched to a gene. Germline V gene data show CDR1 as SGHDN and CDR2 as FVKESK. This CDR3 comprises 16 residues. CDR3 region: CASSLSGQGPYYGYTF. The CDR3 bases are TGTGCCAGCAGCCTTTCGGGACAGGGTCCCTACTATGGCTACACCTTC. Combining the CDR3 with reference TRBV14 and TRBJ1-2 gives the whole variable domain EAGVTQFPSHSVIEKGQTVTLRCDPISGHDNLYWYRRVMGKEIKFLLHFVKESKQDESGMPNNRFLAERTGGTYSTLKVQPAELEDSGVYFCASSLSGQGPYYGYTFGSGTRLTVV.

The rearrangement uses TRBV27 and TRBJ1-5; 9 bases align to TRBD1. The CDR3 loop spans 17 amino acids. From germline, CDR1 is MNHEY and CDR2 SMNVEV (reference sequence). V was clipped by 4 bases and J by 2 bases; unmatched bases: 9. The CDR3 DNA sequence: TGTGCCAGCAGTTCCCAGCTACAGGGGGCGGGCAATCAGCCCCAGCATTTT. It specifies CASSSQLQGAGNQPQHF.

The chain has TRBV5-1 and TRBJ2-3, with D perhaps TRBD1 (6 bases). CDR3 length equals 17 residues. Trimming shortened V by 0 bases and J by 1 base, and 15 bases separated the two germline ends. Germline CDR1 SGHRS, CDR2 YFSETQ. The CDR3: CASSLAVNRAGTDTQYF. CDR3 nucleotides: TGCGCCAGCAGCTTGGCCGTCAACAGGGCTGGCACAGATACGCAGTATTTT.

J is TRBJ2-1 and V is TRBV2; 10 nucleotides agree with TRBD2. Germline lookup yields CDR1 SNHLY and CDR2 FYNNEI. There are 18 residues in the CDR3. V shed 1 base and J 1 base; nucleotides not matched to a gene: 7. DNA for the CDR3: TGTGCCAGCAGTGAAGTGCCGACTAGCGGGTATTCCTACAATGAGCAGTTCTTC. It translates to CASSEVPTSGYSYNEQFF.

The chain is built from TRBV29-1 and TRBJ1-1; no clear D gene. The length of the CDR3 is 11 residues. V gave up 4 bases and J gave up 6 bases, with 9 bases separating them. CDR1 and CDR2 (germline): SQVTM, ANQGSEA. Here the CDR3 DNA reads TGCAGCGTTGGGCGGCTAGCTGAAGCTTTCTTT. This translates into CSVGRLAEAFF.

The chain uses TRBV6-5 and TRBJ2-7, with TRBD1 matching 12 bases. This CDR3 is built from 15 residues. Germline CDR1 and CDR2: MNHEY and SVGAGI. J gave up 6 bases and V 2 bases, and 5 bases lay outside the gene matches. This chain's CDR3 is CASSYGGTGGGEQYF. In nucleotides, the CDR3 is TGTGCCAGCAGTTACGGCGGGACAGGGGGCGGCGAGCAGTACTTC.

The chain carries TRBV15 and TRBJ2-1; 11 bases map to TRBD1. V shed 3 bases, J shed 9 bases, and the junction held 4 bases outside the gene matches. CDR3 size: 14 residues. Germline loops: CDR1 LNHNV, CDR2 YYDKDF (reference sequence). DNA for the CDR3: TGTGCCACCAGCAGTGGACAGGGGGCAGGTGAGCAGTTCTTC. It specifies CATSSGQGAGEQFF. Together with reference TRBV15 and TRBJ2-1, the CDR3 gives the full variable domain: DAMVIQNPRYQVTQFGKPVTLSCSQTLNHNVMYWYQQKSSQAPKLLFHYYDKDFNNEADTPDNFQSRRPNTSFCFLDIRSPGLGDTAMYLCATSSGQGAGEQFFGPGTRLTVL.

This chain joins TRBV7-9 and TRBJ1-1; 9 positions agree with TRBD1. This CDR3 spans 16 amino acids. Germline CDR1 is SEHNR and CDR2 is FQNEAQ (reference sequence). J gave up 1 base and V 5 bases, and 8 bases lay outside the gene matches. The CDR3 protein is CASSQSNRGRNTEAFF. As DNA, the CDR3 is TGTGCCAGCAGCCAGAGCAACAGGGGGCGGAACACTGAAGCTTTCTTT. The full variable domain, in which reference TRBV7-9 and TRBJ1-1 provide the parts outside the CDR3, is DTGVSQNPRHKITKRGQNVTFRCDPISEHNRLYWYRQTLGQGPEFLTYFQNEAQLEKSRLLSDRFSAERPKGSFSTLEIQRTEQGDSAMYLCASSQSNRGRNTEAFFGQGTRLTVV.

The chain carries TRBV7-2 and TRBJ1-3; 11 bases are shared with TRBD1. Germline CDR1 is SGHTA and CDR2 is FQGNSA. With V trimmed by 8 bases and J by 4 bases, 10 bases remained unmatched. This CDR3 contains 16 residues. The CDR3 loop reads CASSKGQGARGNTIYF. CDR3 nucleotides: TGTGCCAGCTCAAAAGGACAGGGGGCTAGAGGAAACACCATATATTTT.

CDR3 region: CASRGQGTGELFF. The CDR3 DNA reads TGCGCCAGCAGGGGACAGGGCACCGGGGAGCTGTTTTTT. This rearrangement joins TRBV5-1 to TRBJ2-2, with 9 nucleotides matching TRBD1. The CDR3 has 13 residues. The germline V gene has CDR1 SGHRS and CDR2 YFSETQ. Unmatched junction bases numbered 0, after V lost 5 bases and J lost 4 bases.

V is TRBV7-9 and J is TRBJ2-7; a weak D match, TRBD1 (6 bases). The CDR3 loop spans 14 amino acids. V was shortened by 0 bases and J by 3 bases, with 9 bases between the two germline ends. Germline CDR1 SEHNR, CDR2 FQNEAQ (reference sequence). CDR3 loop: CASSLARGDYEQYF. The CDR3 nucleotides are TGTGCCAGCAGCTTAGCCAGGGGTGACTACGAGCAGTACTTC.

The CDR3 here is CASSTTGGAGYGYTF. In nucleotides, the CDR3 is TGTGCCAGTAGTACCACAGGGGGCGCAGGCTATGGCTACACCTTC. The chain carries TRBV19 and TRBJ1-2; 9 nucleotides line up with TRBD1. CDR1 LNHDA and CDR2 SQIVND come from the germline V gene (reference sequence). The CDR3 spans 15 residues. V trimming: 4 bases; J trimming: 4 bases; junction bases outside the gene matches: 7.

The chain recombines TRBV28 with TRBJ1-2; 7 bases align to TRBD1. The CDR3 has 14 residues. Germline CDR1 reads MDHEN; CDR2 reads SYDVKM. Germline trimming cut 6 bases from V and 4 bases from J; bases unmatched to any gene: 8. The CDR3 bases are TGTGCCAGCAGCGCAAGACAGGGCCGCTATGGCTACACCTTC. Encoded protein: CASSARQGRYGYTF.